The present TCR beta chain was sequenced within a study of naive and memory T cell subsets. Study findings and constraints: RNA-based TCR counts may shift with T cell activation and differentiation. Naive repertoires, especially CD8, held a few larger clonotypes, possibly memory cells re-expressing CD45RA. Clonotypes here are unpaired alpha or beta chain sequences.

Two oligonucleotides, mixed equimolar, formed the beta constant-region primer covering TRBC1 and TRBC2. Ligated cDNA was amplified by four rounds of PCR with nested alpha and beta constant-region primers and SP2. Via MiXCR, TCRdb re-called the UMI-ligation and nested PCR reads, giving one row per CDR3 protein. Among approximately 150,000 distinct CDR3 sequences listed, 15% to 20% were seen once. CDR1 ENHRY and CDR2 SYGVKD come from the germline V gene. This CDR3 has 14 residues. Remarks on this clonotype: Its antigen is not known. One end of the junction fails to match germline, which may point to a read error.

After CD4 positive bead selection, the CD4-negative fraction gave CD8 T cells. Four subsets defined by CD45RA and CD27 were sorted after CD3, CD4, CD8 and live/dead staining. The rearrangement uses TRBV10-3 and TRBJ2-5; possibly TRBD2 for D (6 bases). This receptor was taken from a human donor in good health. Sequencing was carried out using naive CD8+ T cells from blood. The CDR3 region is CTISHGSNQETQYF. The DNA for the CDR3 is TGTACCATCAGCCACGGGAGCAACCAAGAGACCCAGTACTTC.